The next 26 T cell receptor beta chains were all read from a single sample in a study of CD8+CD57+ T cells in acquired aplastic anemia listed by TCRdb under 2018. Sequenced on an Illumina HiSeq 2000. Profiling of TCR beta VDJ combinations and CDR3 sequences used genomic DNA as the template. Using fastp trimming at Q25 and MiXCR clonotype assembly, TCRdb reanalyzed the public sequencing data and kept in-frame beta chains. Entries are consolidated by CDR3 protein sequence, retaining the most common genes and DNA. A total of hundreds of thousands of distinct CDR3 sequences appear in this sample, about two thirds of them only once. 3% to 4.5% of the sample is taken by the ten largest. Input material: sorted CD4+, CD8+, or CD8+CD57+ T cells (not recorded which) from PBMCs. The source is a human donor in good health, serving as a control.

This clonotype showed up many times. J is TRBJ2-7 and V is TRBV12-3 or TRBV12-4, with 8 bases matching TRBD2. The CDR3 has 15 amino acids. The V segment lost 8 bases and the J segment 0 bases; nucleotides outside the gene matches: 9. CDR3 in DNA: TGTGCCAGCGGCGGGGCTAGCGGGTCCTCCTACGAGCAGTACTTC. This codes for CASGGASGSSYEQYF.

The chain combines TRBV5-1 with TRBJ1-5, with TRBD1 matching over 9 bases. This CDR3 has 14 residues. Germline V gene data show CDR1 as SGHRS and CDR2 as YFSETQ. Trimming at V came to 3 bases and at J to 8 bases, leaving 6 bases not matched to a gene. The CDR3 sequence: CASSWDRADKPQHF. In DNA, the CDR3 is TGCGCCAGCAGCTGGGACAGGGCTGATAAGCCCCAGCATTTT. The full variable domain, with the rest looked up from reference TRBV5-1 and TRBJ1-5, is KAGVTQTPRYLIKTRGQQVTLSCSPISGHRSVSWYQQTPGQGLQFLFEYFSETQRNKGNFPGRFSGRQFSNSRSEMNVSTLELGDSALYLCASSWDRADKPQHFGDGTRLSIL.

The chain links TRBV7-2 to TRBJ2-6; 9 bases match TRBD2. The CDR3 runs 15 residues. Germline V gene data show CDR1 as SGHTA and CDR2 as FQGNSA. With V trimmed by 5 bases and J by 14 bases, 13 bases remained unmatched. CDR3 protein: CASSAGGGRANLLTF. The CDR3 nucleotides are TGTGCCAGCAGCGCGGGAGGGGGCAGGGCTAACCTCCTGACTTTC.

The chain is built from TRBV20-1 and TRBJ2-1, with 13 bases lining up with TRBD2. Germline V gene lookup returns CDR1 DFQATT and CDR2 SNEGSKA (reference sequence). The CDR3 covers 15 residues. The ends lost 3 bases at V and 4 bases at J; junction bases unmatched: 3. CDR3 in amino acids: CSASRLAGGYNEQFF. The CDR3 coding sequence is TGCAGTGCTAGTCGACTAGCGGGGGGTTACAATGAGCAGTTCTTC.

This chain connects TRBV25-1 to TRBJ2-3; TRBD2 agrees at 7 bases. The CDR3 totals 15 residues. Germline assignment: CDR1 MGHDK and CDR2 SYGVNS. V shed 4 bases, J shed 2 bases, and the junction held 6 bases outside the gene matches. The CDR3 region is CASSGYGGYTDTQYF. The CDR3 DNA reads TGTGCCAGCAGTGGGTACGGGGGGTACACAGATACGCAGTATTTT.

This clonotype was detected many times. The chain uses TRBV20-1 and TRBJ1-5, with TRBD1 as a possible D gene (6 bases). V was clipped by 3 bases and J by 2 bases, with 8 bases between them. CDR1 is DFQATT, CDR2 SNEGSKA, per germline (reference sequence). The CDR3 runs 13 residues. The CDR3 is CSARGAGNQPQHF. CDR3 DNA: TGCAGTGCTAGGGGGGCTGGCAATCAGCCCCAGCATTTT.

This clonotype was seen only a few times. The chain carries TRBV5-4 and TRBJ2-3, with 13 bases that match TRBD2. Germline V gives CDR1 SGHNT, CDR2 YYREEE (reference sequence). The CDR3 runs to 16 residues. Trimming cost V 4 bases and J 8 bases; bases outside gene matches: 10. For the CDR3, the DNA is TGTGCCAGCAGCCTGCGACTAGCGGGGGGAGTTGGTACGCAGTATTTT. Translated, it gives CASSLRLAGGVGTQYF.

This clonotype was observed at least ten times. Here the CDR3 reads CASSYKSSGNTIYF. The CDR3 DNA sequence: TGTGCCAGCAGTTACAAGAGCTCTGGAAACACCATATATTTT. The gene calls are TRBV6-5 and TRBJ1-3; D is unclear. Germline V CDR1 and CDR2: MNHEY, SVGAGI. Trimming took off 2 bases at V and 0 bases at J, with 5 bases between the two ends. This CDR3 comprises 14 residues.

Details on this clonotype: The junction does not match germline at one end; this may be a read error. The CDR3 nucleotides read TGTGCCAGCAGCCTAAAAGGGCGCGCCGGGTACACGTTT. Translated, it gives CASSLKGRAGYTF. The rearrangement joins TRBV7-2 to TRBJ1-2, with D unresolved. The CDR3 extends over 13 amino acids. In germline, CDR1 is SGHTA, CDR2 FQGNSA.

Concerning this clonotype itself: One end of the junction is discordant with germline, which a read error may explain. In DNA, the CDR3 is TGTGCCAGCAGCATCACCGCGGGCGACTACAATGCGCAGTTCTTC. Its protein is CASSITAGDYNAQFF. The rearrangement uses TRBV2 and TRBJ2-1; TRBD2 is a possible D gene (5 bases). There are 15 residues in the CDR3. Germline lookup yields CDR1 SNHLY and CDR2 FYNNEI.

J is TRBJ2-3 and V is TRBV20-1; D unresolved. Per germline, CDR1 DFQATT and CDR2 SNEGSKA (reference sequence). The CDR3 sequence is 17 residues long. V lost 0 bases, J lost 4 bases, and 20 bases lay in between. In DNA form, the CDR3 reads TGCAGTGCTAGAGATGGCGGCGGTTCATATACGGCAGATACGCAGTATTTT. It specifies CSARDGGGSYTADTQYF.

This rearrangement joins TRBV15 to TRBJ2-5, with TRBD2 matching 8 bases. The CDR3 contains 13 residues. Germline-derived CDR1 and CDR2 are LNHNV and YYDKDF (reference sequence). After removal of 9 bases from V and 3 bases from J, the junction contained 6 bases not matched to a gene. CDR3 protein: CATGRGDEETQYF. DNA of the CDR3: TGTGCCACGGGGCGGGGGGATGAAGAGACCCAGTACTTC.

The chain is built from TRBV15 and TRBJ2-5; no clear D gene. The V and J ends lost 4 bases and 5 bases respectively, with 8 bases between them. There are 12 residues in the CDR3. CDR1 LNHNV and CDR2 YYDKDF come from the germline V gene (reference sequence). CDR3: CATSNRWETQYF. The CDR3 DNA reads TGTGCCACCAGCAATAGGTGGGAGACCCAGTACTTC. Supplemented by reference TRBV15 and TRBJ2-5, the full variable domain reads DAMVIQNPRYQVTQFGKPVTLSCSQTLNHNVMYWYQQKSSQAPKLLFHYYDKDFNNEADTPDNFQSRRPNTSFCFLDIRSPGLGDTAMYLCATSNRWETQYFGPGTRLLVL.

The V call is TRBV9, the J call TRBJ2-3, with 12 nucleotides matching TRBD2. V shed 2 bases and J 4 bases; nucleotides not matched to a gene: 2. From germline, CDR1 is SGDLS and CDR2 YYNGEE. The CDR3 contains 15 residues. This CDR3 is CASSVGLAGPDTQYF. In DNA form, the CDR3 reads TGTGCCAGCAGCGTCGGACTAGCGGGACCAGATACGCAGTATTTT.

This chain uses TRBV10-3 with TRBJ1-1; D not certain. The V and J ends lost 3 bases and 0 bases respectively, with 14 bases between them. This CDR3 contains 16 residues. Germline CDR1 reads ENHRY; CDR2 reads SYGVKD. The CDR3 sequence is CAISDSGFVMNTEAFF. DNA for the CDR3: TGTGCCATCAGTGATTCGGGTTTCGTAATGAACACTGAAGCTTTCTTT.

This clonotype has more than one count but fewer than ten. V and J are TRBV19 and TRBJ1-2; 7 nucleotides line up with TRBD1. This CDR3 has 12 residues. J was trimmed by 8 bases and V by 5 bases; bases with no gene match: 5. The germline V gene encodes CDR1 LNHDA and CDR2 SQIVND (reference sequence). CDR3 region: CASSFRQGGYTF. The CDR3 DNA follows: TGTGCCAGTAGTTTCCGACAGGGCGGCTACACCTTC.

Details on this clonotype: The junction differs from germline at one of its ends, possibly a read error. The CDR3 DNA sequence: TGCGCCAGCAGCTTCCCCTCTCCCACCTACGAGCAGTACTTC. Translation: CASSFPSPTYEQYF. The chain has TRBV13 and TRBJ2-7; D is undetermined. Germline loops: CDR1 PRHDT, CDR2 FYEKMQ (reference sequence). This CDR3 comprises 14 residues.

This clonotype is a singleton in its sample. The chain has TRBV7-2 and TRBJ1-2, with 8 bases that match TRBD1. This CDR3 has 12 amino acids. The germline gives CDR1 SGHTA, CDR2 FQGNSA. Unmatched junction bases numbered 4, after V lost 5 bases and J lost 8 bases. CDR3 nucleotides: TGTGCCAGCAGCATAACAGGGGGAGGCTACACCTTC. This sequence encodes CASSITGGGYTF.

The V and J genes are TRBV4-3 and TRBJ1-5; the D is unclear. The germline CDR1 and CDR2 sequences are LGHNA and YSLEER. CDR3 length: 14 residues. Trimming removed 8 bases at V and 4 bases at J, with 15 bases between. The CDR3 spells CASSLGGHNQPQHF. CDR3 coding DNA: TGCGCCAGCTCCTTAGGAGGGCATAATCAGCCCCAGCATTTT.

With regard to this clonotype: The germline gene is not matched at one end of the junction; a read error may be the cause. V and J are TRBV20-1 and TRBJ2-7; tentative D call: TRBD2 (5 bases). CDR1 and CDR2 from the germline V gene are DFQATT and SNEGSKA (reference sequence). This CDR3 comprises 15 residues. CDR3 in DNA: TGCAGTGCTAGAGATCGTGCGGAGGACCCTTACGTGCAGTACTTC. Protein: CSARDRAEDPYVQYF.

The chain combines TRBV7-2 with TRBJ1-5, with 9 bases matching TRBD1. The germline V gene encodes CDR1 SGHTA and CDR2 FQGNSA. V gave up 5 bases and J gave up 5 bases; unmatched junction bases: 13. This CDR3 region has 17 residues. The CDR3 region has the DNA TGTGCCAGCAGCGTACAGGGGGCGGCAGGTTCCCATCAGCCCCAGCATTTT. Encoded protein: CASSVQGAAGSHQPQHF.

The chain joins TRBV19 to TRBJ1-5; weak D call: TRBD1 (6 bases). The end of the DNA aligns better with TRBJ1-6, so the J call may be wrong. The germline CDR1 and CDR2 sequences are LNHDA and SQIVND (reference sequence). This CDR3 has 14 amino acids. The CDR3 nucleotides read TGTGCCAGTAACGCTGAAGGGGGGGGTCAACCCCTCCACTTT. Translation: CASNAEGGGQPLHF.

This clonotype has a count of ten or more. This rearrangement joins TRBV7-2 to TRBJ2-7; 7 nucleotides match TRBD2. J was trimmed by 0 bases and V by 10 bases; bases with no gene match: 6. Germline V gene lookup returns CDR1 SGHTA and CDR2 FQGNSA. This CDR3 contains 13 residues. Written as DNA, the CDR3 is TGTGCCACTTCGACTAGCCCCTCCTACGAGCAGTACTTC. Translated: CATSTSPSYEQYF.

Notes on this clonotype: One end of the junction does not line up with germline, which may come from a read error. The J gene is TRBJ2-6, the V gene TRBV7-2; possibly TRBD1 for D (5 bases). CDR3 length: 16 amino acids. Looked up from germline, CDR1 is SGHTA and CDR2 is FQGNSA. CDR3 in amino acids: CASSSRVLSGANDLTF. CDR3 coding DNA: TGTGCCAGCAGCTCGCGAGTCCTCTCTGGGGCTAACGACCTGACTTTC.

CDR3 sequence reads: CAIRFSGKAEAFF. DNA of the CDR3: TGTGCCATCAGGTTTTCGGGGAAGGCTGAAGCTTTCTTT. The chain uses TRBV10-3 and TRBJ1-1, with D unclear. This CDR3 spans 13 amino acids. Deletions cut 6 bases from V and 6 bases from J, with 14 bases between. Germline loops: CDR1 ENHRY, CDR2 SYGVKD.

Comments on this clonotype: The CDR3 ends on some other residue instead of the conserved phenylalanine or tryptophan, so this is likely a read error. Because the CDR3's place on the DNA is in doubt, the DNA is left out and the CDR3 is given as listed by TCRdb. The chain has TRBV15 and TRBJ2-2. Germline V gives CDR1 LNHNV, CDR2 YYDKDF (reference sequence). The CDR3 region is 16 residues in length, termini included. The CDR3 protein is CATSREGKANYGDTFG.